Described below is a single T cell receptor (beta chain) sequence and its context. The V and J ends lost 1 base and 6 bases respectively, with 16 bases between them. Per the germline V gene, CDR1 is MNHNS and CDR2 is SASEGT. The CDR3 length is 16 residues. Methods used by the authors: Nucleated cell number was recorded as an estimate derived from reference gene primer amplification. Assay: immunoSEQ multiplex PCR; the TCRdb copy retains only in-frame clones and omits some. V and J calls and clone size are given by that table; D and trimming were obtained from the DNA. The sample has a few hundred thousand clones, about 80% seen once. The data originate from a study of blood T cell repertoires in COVID-19. Study context: The samples span acute and convalescent COVID-19 from the United States, Italy and Spain. Sources were T cells, B-cell-depleted T cells, or PBMCs; the material itself was cDNA or gDNA.

The clonotype originates from a man older than 75 with acute or convalescent COVID-19. V is TRBV6-1 and J is TRBJ1-5; D is unclear. What was sequenced was peripheral blood. The CDR3 sequence: CASSEGGPSGVQPQHF. For the CDR3, the DNA is TGTGCCAGCAGTGAAGGAGGACCGTCCGGGGTTCAGCCCCAGCATTTT.